This T cell receptor (beta chain) was profiled in a study of radiotherapy plus CTLA-4 blockade in lung cancer. The protocol was immunoSEQ multiplex PCR, while the TCRdb copy is restricted to in-frame clones and leaves out a portion. The sample shows roughly 110,000 clones, 81% of them seen only once. J lost 5 bases, V lost 7 bases, and 5 bases had no gene match. The length of the CDR3 is 14 residues. Germline CDR1 ENHRY, CDR2 SYGVKD. The TCR comes from a human donor with non-small cell lung cancer that progressed on radiotherapy plus ipilimumab. Some clones in this sample may be carry-over from other donors' samples. The starting material was peripheral blood, obtained from a patient treated with radiotherapy plus ipilimumab. V usage is TRBV10-3 and J usage is TRBJ2-2, with 9 bases lining up with TRBD1. The CDR3 DNA is TGTGCCATCAAAGGGACAGGGTCGACCGGGGAGCTGTTTTTT. This gives the protein CAIKGTGSTGELFF.